The following is a T cell receptor (beta chain) sequence with its context. In this sample, this clonotype turned up many times. Its antigen has not been determined. No clone much larger than this one lies a single base away; base qualities are absent. The TCR beta CDR3 regions were amplified from the RNA transcripts. The TCR CDR3 was subjected to a first round of RT-PCR using the HTBI primer set and the Qiagen OneStep RT-PCR kit. The libraries were constructed in a second round of multiplex PCR and then size-selected and purified. The libraries were sequenced on an Illumina HiSeq2000 using paired-end 100 bp reads. The authors' analysis ran thus. SOAPnuke was used to process the raw data, throwing out any read that contained adapters or uncalled bases, had a mean Phred below 15, or lacked an exact constant-primer or identifier match. COPE v1.2.5 was used to merge high-quality paired reads, and clonotypes were defined as unique nucleotide sequences. MiTCR v1.1 was used to align the clonotypes against IMGT TRBV, TRBD and TRBJ reference segments. Only V-J combinations with frequency above 0.0001, covering about 99% of repertoires, were analysed. The TCS score was defined as the ratio of F50 (clonal expansion) to E x V (chaos), calculated using BLOSUM62-based TCRdist between CDR3 peptides within each V-J. Welch's t-statistics and random forest reduced roughly 540 V-J features to 13, which were used in a naive Bayes classifier (R e1071). The public reads were reprocessed in TCRdb via fastp at Q25 and MiXCR, keeping in-frame beta chains. All rows with the same CDR3 protein become a single entry with the most common DNA and genes. TCRdb, not the original authors, processed these V and J calls. Present in this sample are a few hundred thousand distinct CDR3 sequences, 18% of which were seen just once. The leading ten clones occupy over 35% of the sample.

The data derive from a study of T cells in Graves' hyperthyroidism and ophthalmopathy (dated by TCRdb to between 2019 and 2020). Broadly, across the study: Peripheral blood samples were taken at the time of initial diagnosis, prior to any treatment. A discovery cohort of about 100 patients, about 40 with Graves' ophthalmopathy and approximately 57 with stable Graves' hyperthyroidism, was used to find distinguishing TCR V-J signatures. Prospective prediction of ophthalmopathy was tested in an independent validation cohort consisting of 18 hyperthyroidism patients and 15 or so patients who later progressed to ophthalmopathy. The approximately 100 discovery patients were randomly divided into training and test sets at a 7:3 ratio. In addition, the study compared T-cell repertoires in thyroid tissue and in blood from roughly 6 Graves' hyperthyroidism patients. Once sampling was done, hyperthyroidism patients were given methimazole at a starting dose of 30 mg daily, whereas ophthalmopathy patients were given high-dose intravenous methylprednisolone. TCR Vbeta CDR3 sequencing of 130 to 150 peripheral blood samples (roughly 41 ophthalmopathy, under 80 hyperthyroidism and around 17 progressor patients) is reported in the paper. The study at large found these results: In validation, the model predicted progression to ophthalmopathy a median of around six months before onset, with about 70% sensitivity and 72.22% specificity. In cross-validation, a model built on a 13 V-J signature told ophthalmopathy apart from stable hyperthyroidism with roughly 87% sensitivity and around 83% specificity, and in testing the same model reached 80%/75%. Blood samples also contained most of the expanded thyroid clonotypes (frequency above 0.001), which suggests that blood repertoires may reflect thyroid immune responses. No statistical method was used to fix the sample size in advance, and group allocation was not hidden from the investigators.

The junction shows trimming of 2 bases on V and 7 bases on J, and the gene matches do not reach 11 bases of it. The CDR3, cysteine through phenylalanine, is 17 amino acids long. The CDR3 DNA has 51 bases and is translated from base 1. The germline V gene yields SGHAT for CDR1 and FQNNGV for CDR2. Stable Graves' hyperthyroidism was defined as the absence of progression to ophthalmopathy over 18 months of follow-up. Hyperthyroidism patients were newly diagnosed, had a disease duration of under 2 months, and were aged 18 to 65 years. Exclusion was applied to patients with uncontrolled infections, other autoimmune diseases, pregnancy or lactation. Diagnoses were based on clinical symptoms, serum thyroxine and TRAb, thyroid ultrasound and orbital computed tomography. PBMCs were isolated from about 9.2 ml of fresh peripheral blood by Ficoll-Paque density gradient centrifugation. Total RNA was extracted using Trizol reagent, and RNA quality was assessed on an Agilent 2100 Bioanalyzer.

The V and J segments used are TRBV11-2 and TRBJ2-1, with 10 middle bases fitting TRBD2. This TCR was recovered from a man aged 35 to 55 with Graves' hyperthyroidism. Sample: blood. The CDR3 region reads CASSLKPSGGRGNEQFF. The bases are TGTGCCAGCAGCTTAAAGCCTAGCGGGGGCCGTGGGAATGAGCAGTTCTTC.